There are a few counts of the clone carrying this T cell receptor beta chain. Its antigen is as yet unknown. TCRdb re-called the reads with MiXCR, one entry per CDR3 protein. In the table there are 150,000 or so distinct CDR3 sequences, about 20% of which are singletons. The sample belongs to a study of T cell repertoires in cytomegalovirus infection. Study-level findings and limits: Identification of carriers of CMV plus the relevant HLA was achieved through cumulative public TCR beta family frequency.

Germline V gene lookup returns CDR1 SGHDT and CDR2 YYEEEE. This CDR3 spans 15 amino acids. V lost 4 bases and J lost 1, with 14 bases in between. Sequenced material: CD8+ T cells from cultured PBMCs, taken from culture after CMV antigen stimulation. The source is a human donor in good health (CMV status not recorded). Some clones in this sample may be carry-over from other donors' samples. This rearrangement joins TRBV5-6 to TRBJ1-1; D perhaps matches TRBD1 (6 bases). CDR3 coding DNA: TGTGCCAGCAGCCCCAGGGGTTCCGAGAACACTGAAGCTTTCTTT. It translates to CASSPRGSENTEAFF. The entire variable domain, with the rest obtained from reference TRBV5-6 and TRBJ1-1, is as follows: DAGVTQSPTHLIKTRGQQVTLRCSPKSGHDTVSWYQQALGQGPQFIFQYYEEEERQRGNFPDRFSGHQFPNYSSELNVNALLLGDSALYLCASSPRGSENTEAFFGQGTRLTVV.